The subject of this entry is one TCR beta chain. This clonotype was detected many times. Its antigen is unknown. Base qualities are not provided; no much larger clone lies one nucleotide away. This specimen comes from a study of CD8 T cells in ankylosing spondylitis (dated by TCRdb to 2015 to 2018). Describing the broader study: To find TCR variants linked to disease, the study profiled T cell receptor beta repertoires in ankylosing spondylitis patients and healthy donors. The full study cohort was made up of approximately 27 ankylosing spondylitis patients and 108 healthy donors. Samples of peripheral blood were taken, and for ankylosing spondylitis patients, synovial fluid was collected as well.

Results and caveats for the whole study, not just this receptor: Some motif variants were previously reported in synovial fluid and blood of reactive arthritis patients, suggesting common disease-initiation mechanisms. The disease-linked clones were reported to be significantly enriched in matched synovial fluid samples from ankylosing spondylitis patients. Blood from ankylosing spondylitis patients appeared to be characterized by a TCR beta motif made up of several highly homologous amino acid variants. The disease-linked clones showed a CD8+ phenotype and occurred at relatively low frequencies in peripheral blood.

Sequencing was performed on an Illumina MiSeq. Quantitative 5'-RACE with molecular barcodes was used to prepare TCR beta libraries. As for how the authors treated the data: Disease-linked TCR variants were identified with a new computational method built on a probabilistic model of VDJ rearrangement. The public reads were reanalyzed by TCRdb: fastp trimming at Q25, MiXCR alignment, in-frame beta chains only. Rows matching on CDR3 protein sequence are summarized as one entry with the most common DNA and genes. TCRdb assigned the V and J calls; the authors' analysis was not used. This sample gives approximately 25,000 distinct CDR3 sequences in total; approximately 16% of them show up just once. The ten largest clones take up around 28% of the sample. Trimming takes 4 bases off V and 5 bases off J; junction bases not matched to a gene: 5. From its cysteine to its phenylalanine, the CDR3 spans 14 amino acids. Only CDR3 DNA remains: 42 bases, in frame from the first base. The germline V gene sets CDR1 to SGHTA and CDR2 to FQGNSA.

The V gene is TRBV7-2 and the J gene is TRBJ2-1; the central 7 bases match TRBD1. The sample consisted of blood. The TCR originated in a male donor with ankylosing spondylitis or in good health (not recorded which). The CDR3 region: CASSYSTGNNEQFF. The DNA sequence is TGTGCCAGCAGCTATTCGACAGGGAACAATGAGCAGTTCTTC.